This TCR beta chain was documented in a study of shared clonotypes between healthy human individuals. Data came from immunoSEQ multiplex PCR; TCRdb stores just in-frame clones and leaves some out. The sample comprises about 680,000 clones, around 67% of which are singletons, and 1.5% to 2% rests with the top ten. The CDR3 spans 14 residues. Trimming took 5 bases from V and 3 from J; bases not matched to a gene: 6. The germline V gene encodes CDR1 MDHEN and CDR2 SYDVKM. Adult donors, all healthy and HIV-negative, had no recent acute infections or vaccinations. The specimen was memory CD4+ T cells sorted from blood. Subset meaning: CD45RA-negative fraction. This chain links TRBV28 with TRBJ2-7, with 8 bases fitting TRBD1. The sequence was collected from a woman aged 25 to 39 in good health. The CDR3 bases are TGTGCCAGCAGTGTGCCAGGGGGCATCTACGAGCAGTACTTC. Encoded protein: CASSVPGGIYEQYF.